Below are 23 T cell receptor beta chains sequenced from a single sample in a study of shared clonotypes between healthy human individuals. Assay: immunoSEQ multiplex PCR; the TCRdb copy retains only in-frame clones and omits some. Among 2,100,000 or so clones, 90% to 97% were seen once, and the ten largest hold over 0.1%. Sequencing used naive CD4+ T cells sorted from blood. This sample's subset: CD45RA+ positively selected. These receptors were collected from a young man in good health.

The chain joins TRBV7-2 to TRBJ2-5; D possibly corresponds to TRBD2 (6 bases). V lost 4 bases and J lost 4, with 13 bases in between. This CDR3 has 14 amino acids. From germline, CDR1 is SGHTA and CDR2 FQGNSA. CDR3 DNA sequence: TGTGCCAGCAGCTCCTCAGCGGGTCTAGAGACCCAGTACTTC. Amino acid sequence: CASSSSAGLETQYF.

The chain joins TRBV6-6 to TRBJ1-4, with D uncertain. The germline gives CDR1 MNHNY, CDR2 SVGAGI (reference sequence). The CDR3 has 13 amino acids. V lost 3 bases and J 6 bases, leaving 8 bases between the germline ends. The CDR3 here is CASSYTVYEKLFF. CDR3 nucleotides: TGTGCCAGCAGTTATACAGTCTATGAAAAACTGTTTTTT.

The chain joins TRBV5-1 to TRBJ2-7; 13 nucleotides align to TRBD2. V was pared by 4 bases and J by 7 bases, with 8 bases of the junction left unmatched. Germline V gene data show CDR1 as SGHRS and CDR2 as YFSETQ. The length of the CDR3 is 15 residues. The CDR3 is CASSRGTSGDREQYF. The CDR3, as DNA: TGCGCCAGCAGCCGCGGGACTAGCGGGGATAGAGAGCAGTACTTC.

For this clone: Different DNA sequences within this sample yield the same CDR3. CDR3 nucleotides: TGTGCCATCAGTGATCTAGCGGGGACTAGCACAGATACGCAGTATTTT. Protein: CAISDLAGTSTDTQYF. The gene calls are TRBV10-3 and TRBJ2-3, with 9 nucleotides matching TRBD2. The J segment lost 0 bases and the V segment lost 3 bases, leaving 4 bases of the junction unmatched. Germline assignment: CDR1 ENHRY and CDR2 SYGVKD. The CDR3 is 16 amino acids.

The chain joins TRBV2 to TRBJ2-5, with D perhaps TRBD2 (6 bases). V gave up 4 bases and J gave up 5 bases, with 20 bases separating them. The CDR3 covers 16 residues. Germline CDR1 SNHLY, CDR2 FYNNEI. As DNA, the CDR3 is TGTGCCAGCAGTGGTGAGCGGGCTAACCCGGGGGAGACCCAGTACTTC. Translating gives CASSGERANPGETQYF.

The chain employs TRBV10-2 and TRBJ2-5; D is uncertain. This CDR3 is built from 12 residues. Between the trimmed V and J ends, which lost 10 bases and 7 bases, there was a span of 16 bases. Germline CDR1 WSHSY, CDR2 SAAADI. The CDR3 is CATIGAERTQYF. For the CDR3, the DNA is TGCGCCACCATCGGCGCTGAACGGACCCAGTACTTC.

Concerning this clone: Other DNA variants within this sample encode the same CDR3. The CDR3 protein is CAWSVTSGTDTQYF. DNA of the CDR3: TGTGCCTGGAGTGTGACTAGCGGCACAGATACGCAGTATTTT. The genes are TRBV30 and TRBJ2-3; TRBD2 aligns across 8 bases. With V trimmed by 0 bases and J by 1 base, 0 bases remained unmatched. This CDR3 spans 14 amino acids. The germline V gene encodes CDR1 GTSNPN and CDR2 SVGIG (reference sequence).

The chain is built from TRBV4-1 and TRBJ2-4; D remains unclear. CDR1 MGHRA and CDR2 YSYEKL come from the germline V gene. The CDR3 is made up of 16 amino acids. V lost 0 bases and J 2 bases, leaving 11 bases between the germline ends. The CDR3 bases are TGCGCCAGCAGCCAAGAGGCAGGACCAACCAAAAACATTCAGTACTTC. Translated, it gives CASSQEAGPTKNIQYF.

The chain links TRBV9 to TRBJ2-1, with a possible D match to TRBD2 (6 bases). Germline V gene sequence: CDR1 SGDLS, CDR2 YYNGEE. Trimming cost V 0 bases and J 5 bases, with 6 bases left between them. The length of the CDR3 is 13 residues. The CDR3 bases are TGTGCCAGCAGCGTAGAGCGGGACAATGAGCAGTTCTTC. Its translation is CASSVERDNEQFF.

The CDR3 region is CASSPTQGSYEQYF. Written as DNA, the CDR3 is TGTGCCAGCAGCCCAACCCAGGGGTCGTACGAGCAGTACTTC. The V gene is TRBV7-2, the J gene TRBJ2-7; weak D call: TRBD1 (6 bases). CDR1 and CDR2 (germline): SGHTA, FQGNSA. V was cut by 5 bases and J by 4 bases, with 15 bases left in between. This CDR3 has 14 amino acids.

This CDR3 reads CASRRAGDSYEQYF. The CDR3 region has the DNA TGTGCCAGCCGGAGGGCAGGGGATTCCTACGAGCAGTACTTC. The chain combines TRBV6-5 with TRBJ2-7; either TRBD1 or TRBD2 may supply D (6 bases each). With 8 bases removed from V and 1 base from J, the gap between germline ends came to 15 bases. Germline V gene sequence: CDR1 MNHEY, CDR2 SVGAGI. This CDR3 has 14 amino acids.

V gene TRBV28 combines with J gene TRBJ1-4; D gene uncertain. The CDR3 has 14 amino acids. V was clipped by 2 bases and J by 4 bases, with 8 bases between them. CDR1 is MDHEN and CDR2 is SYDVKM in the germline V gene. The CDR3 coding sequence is TGTGCCAGCAGTTTAATTGCCATTAATGAAAAACTGTTTTTT. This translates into CASSLIAINEKLFF.

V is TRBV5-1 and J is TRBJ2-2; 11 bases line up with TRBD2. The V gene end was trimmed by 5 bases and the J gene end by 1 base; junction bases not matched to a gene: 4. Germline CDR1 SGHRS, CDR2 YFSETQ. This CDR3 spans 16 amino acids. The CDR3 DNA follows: TGCGCCAGCAGTCCGACTAGCGGGGTGAACACCGGGGAGCTGTTTTTT. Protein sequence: CASSPTSGVNTGELFF.

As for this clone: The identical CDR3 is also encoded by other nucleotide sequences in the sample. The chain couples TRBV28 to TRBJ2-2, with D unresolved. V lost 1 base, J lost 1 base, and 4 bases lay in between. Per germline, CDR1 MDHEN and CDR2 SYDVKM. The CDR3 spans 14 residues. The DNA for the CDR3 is TGTGCCAGCAGTTTATTAGGGAACACCGGGGAGCTGTTTTTT. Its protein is CASSLLGNTGELFF.

This CDR3 is CAWSRILSNTEAFF. The CDR3 bases are TGTGCCTGGAGTAGGATCCTTTCAAACACTGAAGCTTTCTTT. The genes are TRBV30 and TRBJ1-1; D call uncertain. The CDR3 is 14 amino acids. In germline, CDR1 is GTSNPN, CDR2 SVGIG (reference sequence). V shed 2 bases and J shed 2 bases, with 12 bases lying between them.

For the CDR3, the DNA is TGTGCCAGCAGCTTAGAAGCGTGGGTCACTGAAGCTTTCTTT. Amino acids: CASSLEAWVTEAFF. The gene calls are TRBV7-9 and TRBJ1-1; D gene unclear. CDR3 length: 14 amino acids. Trimming cost V 1 base and J 4 bases, with 10 bases left between them. Germline loops: CDR1 SEHNR, CDR2 FQNEAQ (reference sequence).

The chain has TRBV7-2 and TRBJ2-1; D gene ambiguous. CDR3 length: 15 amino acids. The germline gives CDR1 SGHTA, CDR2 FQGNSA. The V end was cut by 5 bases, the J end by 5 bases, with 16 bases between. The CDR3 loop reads CASSRGPNGDNEQFF. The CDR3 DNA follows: TGTGCCAGCAGCCGAGGACCTAATGGGGACAATGAGCAGTTCTTC. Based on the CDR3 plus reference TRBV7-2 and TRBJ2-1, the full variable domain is GAGVSQSPSNKVTEKGKDVELRCDPISGHTALYWYRQSLGQGLEFLIYFQGNSAPDKSGLPSDRFSAERTGGSVSTLTIQRTQQEDSAVYLCASSRGPNGDNEQFFGPGTRLTVL.

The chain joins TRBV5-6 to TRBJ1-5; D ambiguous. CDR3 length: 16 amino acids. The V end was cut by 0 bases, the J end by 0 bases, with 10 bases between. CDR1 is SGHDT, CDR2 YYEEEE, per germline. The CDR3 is CASSLGGQNSNQPQHF. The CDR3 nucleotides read TGTGCCAGCAGCTTGGGCGGCCAGAATAGCAATCAGCCCCAGCATTTT. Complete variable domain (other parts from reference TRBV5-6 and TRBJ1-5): DAGVTQSPTHLIKTRGQQVTLRCSPKSGHDTVSWYQQALGQGPQFIFQYYEEEERQRGNFPDRFSGHQFPNYSSELNVNALLLGDSALYLCASSLGGQNSNQPQHFGDGTRLSIL.

The CDR3 DNA sequence: TGTGCCAGCAGTTACCCCGGAGAATCCTACGAGCAGTACTTC. Translated, it gives CASSYPGESYEQYF. The chain joins TRBV6-6 to TRBJ2-7; D remains ambiguous. Looked up from germline, CDR1 is MNHNY and CDR2 is SVGAGI (reference sequence). The V end lost 2 bases, the J end lost 1 base, and 9 bases lay between the germline ends. The CDR3 extends over 14 amino acids.

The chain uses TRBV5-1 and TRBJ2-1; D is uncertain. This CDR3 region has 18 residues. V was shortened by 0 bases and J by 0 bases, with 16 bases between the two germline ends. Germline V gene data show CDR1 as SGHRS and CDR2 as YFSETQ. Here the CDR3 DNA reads TGCGCCAGCAGCTTGGAATCTGGCAGCTACGGCTCCTACAATGAGCAGTTCTTC. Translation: CASSLESGSYGSYNEQFF.

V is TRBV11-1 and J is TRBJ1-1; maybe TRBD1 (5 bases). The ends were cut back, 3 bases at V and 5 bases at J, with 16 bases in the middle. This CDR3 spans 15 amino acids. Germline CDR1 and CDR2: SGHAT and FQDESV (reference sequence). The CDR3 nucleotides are TGTGCCAGCAGCTTTCGGCGGCCCGGGGGTACTGAAGCTTTCTTT. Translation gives CASSFRRPGGTEAFF.

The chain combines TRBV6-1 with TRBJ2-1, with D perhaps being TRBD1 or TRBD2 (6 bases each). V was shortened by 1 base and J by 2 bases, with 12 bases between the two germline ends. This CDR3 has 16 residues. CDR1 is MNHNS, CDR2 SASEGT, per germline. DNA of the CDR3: TGTGCCAGCAGTGAAGAAGGGGGGTTCGCCTACAATGAGCAGTTCTTC. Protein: CASSEEGGFAYNEQFF.

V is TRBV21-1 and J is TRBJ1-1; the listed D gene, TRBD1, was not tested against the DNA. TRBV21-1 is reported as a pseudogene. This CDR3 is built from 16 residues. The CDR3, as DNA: TGTGCCAGCAGCAAAATGACAGGGGGCAAGGAGACTGAAGCTTTCTTT. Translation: CASSKMTGGKETEAFF.